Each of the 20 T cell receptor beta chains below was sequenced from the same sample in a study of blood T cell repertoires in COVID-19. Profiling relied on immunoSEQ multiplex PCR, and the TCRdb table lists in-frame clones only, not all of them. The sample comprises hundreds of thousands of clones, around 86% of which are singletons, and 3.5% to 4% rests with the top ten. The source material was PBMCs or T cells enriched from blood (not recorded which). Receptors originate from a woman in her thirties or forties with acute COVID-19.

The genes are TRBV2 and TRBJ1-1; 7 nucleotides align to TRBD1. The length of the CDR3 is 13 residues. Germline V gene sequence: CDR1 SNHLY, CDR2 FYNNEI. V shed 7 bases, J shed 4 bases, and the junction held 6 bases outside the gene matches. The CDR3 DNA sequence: TGTGCCAGCACATCCCCAGGGGGCACTGAAGCTTTCTTT. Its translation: CASTSPGGTEAFF. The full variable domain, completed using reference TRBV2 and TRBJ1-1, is EPEVTQTPSHQVTQMGQEVILRCVPISNHLYFYWYRQILGQKVEFLVSFYNNEISEKSEIFDDQFSVERPDGSNFTLKIRSTKLEDSAMYFCASTSPGGTEAFFGQGTRLTVV.

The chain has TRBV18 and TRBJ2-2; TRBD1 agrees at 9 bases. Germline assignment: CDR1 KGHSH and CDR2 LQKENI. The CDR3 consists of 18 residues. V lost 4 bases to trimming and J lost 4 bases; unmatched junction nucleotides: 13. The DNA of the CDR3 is TGTGCCAGCTCACGGTATCCGGGACAGGGTTTGGCCACCGGGGAGCTGTTTTTT. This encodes CASSRYPGQGLATGELFF.

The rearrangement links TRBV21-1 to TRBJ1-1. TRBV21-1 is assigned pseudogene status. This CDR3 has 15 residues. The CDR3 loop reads CASSKSQEGYTEAFF. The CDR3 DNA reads TGTGCCAGCAGCAAATCTCAGGAGGGTTACACTGAAGCTTTCTTT.

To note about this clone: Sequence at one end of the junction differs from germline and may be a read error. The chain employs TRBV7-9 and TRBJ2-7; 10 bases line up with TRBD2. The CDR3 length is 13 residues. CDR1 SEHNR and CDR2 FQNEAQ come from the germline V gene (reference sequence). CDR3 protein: CASSLAGGSEQYF. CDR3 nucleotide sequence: TGTGCCAGCAGTTTAGCGGGAGGTAGCGAGCAGTACTTC.

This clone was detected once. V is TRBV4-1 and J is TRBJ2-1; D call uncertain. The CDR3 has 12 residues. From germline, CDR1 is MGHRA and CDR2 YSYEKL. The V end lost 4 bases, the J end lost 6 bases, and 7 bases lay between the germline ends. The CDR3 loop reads CASSRPSNEQFF. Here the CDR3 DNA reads TGCGCCAGCAGCCGGCCCAGCAATGAGCAGTTCTTC.

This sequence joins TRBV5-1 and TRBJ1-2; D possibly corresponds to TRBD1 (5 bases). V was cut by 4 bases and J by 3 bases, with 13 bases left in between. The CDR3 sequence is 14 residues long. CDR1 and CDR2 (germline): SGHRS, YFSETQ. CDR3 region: CASSTDIGDYGYTF. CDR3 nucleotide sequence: TGCGCCAGCAGCACGGACATCGGAGACTATGGCTACACCTTC.

CDR3 bases: TGCGCCAGCAGCCAAGTATTCGGGGGGATTGGCTACACCTTC. It translates to CASSQVFGGIGYTF. The genes are TRBV4-1 and TRBJ1-2; perhaps TRBD1 as D (5 bases). This CDR3 has 14 residues. CDR1 and CDR2 from the germline V gene are MGHRA and YSYEKL. Trimming shortened V by 1 base and J by 7 bases, and 13 bases separated the two germline ends.

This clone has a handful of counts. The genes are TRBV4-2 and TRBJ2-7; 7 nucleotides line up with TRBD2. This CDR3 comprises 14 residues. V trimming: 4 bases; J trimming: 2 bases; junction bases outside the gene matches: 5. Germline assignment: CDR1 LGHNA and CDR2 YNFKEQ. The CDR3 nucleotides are TGTGCCAGCAGCCCGACTAGCCTTGCCTACGAGCAGTACTTC. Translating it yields CASSPTSLAYEQYF.

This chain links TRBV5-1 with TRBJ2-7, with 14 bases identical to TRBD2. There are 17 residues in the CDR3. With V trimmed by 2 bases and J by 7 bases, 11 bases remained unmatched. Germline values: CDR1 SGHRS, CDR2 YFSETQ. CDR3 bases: TGCGCCAGCAGCTTCAACCCGGGACTAGCGGGAGTAAGTGAGCAGTACTTC. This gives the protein CASSFNPGLAGVSEQYF.

The CDR3 DNA reads as TGTGCCAGCAGCTTAGTCGGACTAGCGGGAGTCTCAGATACGCAGTATTTT. As protein: CASSLVGLAGVSDTQYF. The gene calls are TRBV7-9 and TRBJ2-3, with 13 bases that match TRBD2. Per the germline V gene, CDR1 is SEHNR and CDR2 is FQNEAQ (reference sequence). With 1 base clipped from V and 4 bases from J, the junction kept 5 bases outside the gene matches. This CDR3 comprises 17 residues.

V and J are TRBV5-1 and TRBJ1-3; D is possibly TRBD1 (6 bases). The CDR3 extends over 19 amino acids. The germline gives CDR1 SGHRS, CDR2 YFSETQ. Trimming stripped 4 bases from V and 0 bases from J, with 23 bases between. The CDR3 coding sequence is TGCGCCAGCAGCGCCGACGGTGCAGGGGTCCTTAGCTCTGGAAACACCATATATTTT. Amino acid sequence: CASSADGAGVLSSGNTIYF.

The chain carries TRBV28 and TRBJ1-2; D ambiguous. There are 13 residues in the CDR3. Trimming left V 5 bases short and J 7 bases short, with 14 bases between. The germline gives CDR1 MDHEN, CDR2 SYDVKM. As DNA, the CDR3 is TGTGCCAGCAGTCCGGACTTTACGAGTGGCTACACCTTC. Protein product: CASSPDFTSGYTF.

Written as DNA, the CDR3 is TGTGCCAGCTCACCAACCAGCGGGGTTATCAATGAGCAGTTCTTC. Encoded protein: CASSPTSGVINEQFF. The genes are TRBV18 and TRBJ2-1; 7 bases line up with TRBD2. The CDR3 consists of 15 residues. Germline V gene lookup returns CDR1 KGHSH and CDR2 LQKENI. Trimming cost V 2 bases and J 6 bases; bases outside gene matches: 7.

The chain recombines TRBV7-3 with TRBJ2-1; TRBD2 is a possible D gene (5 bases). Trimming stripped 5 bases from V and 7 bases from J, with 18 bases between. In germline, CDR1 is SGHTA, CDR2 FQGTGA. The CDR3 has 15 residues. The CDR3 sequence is CASSQNDGGTNEQFF. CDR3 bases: TGTGCCAGCAGCCAAAATGACGGAGGAACTAATGAGCAGTTCTTC.

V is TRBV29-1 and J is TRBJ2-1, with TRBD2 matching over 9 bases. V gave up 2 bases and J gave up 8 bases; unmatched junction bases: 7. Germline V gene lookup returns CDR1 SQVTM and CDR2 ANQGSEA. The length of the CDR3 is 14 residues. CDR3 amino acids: CSVELAGPGDEQFF. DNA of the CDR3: TGCAGCGTTGAACTAGCGGGGCCCGGGGATGAGCAGTTCTTC.

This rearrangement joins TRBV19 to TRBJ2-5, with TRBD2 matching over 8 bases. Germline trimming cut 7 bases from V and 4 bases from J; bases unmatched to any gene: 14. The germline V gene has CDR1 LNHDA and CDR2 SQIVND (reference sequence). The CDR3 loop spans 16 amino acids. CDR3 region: CASMVRFGRGTETQYF. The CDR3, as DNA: TGTGCCAGTATGGTTAGATTCGGGAGGGGAACAGAGACCCAGTACTTC.

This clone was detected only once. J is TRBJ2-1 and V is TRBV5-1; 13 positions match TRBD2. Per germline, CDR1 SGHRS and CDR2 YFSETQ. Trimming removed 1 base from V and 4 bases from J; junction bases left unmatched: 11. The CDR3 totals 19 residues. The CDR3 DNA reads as TGCGCCAGCAGCTTGAAACTAGCGGGAGGGCGGTCATCATACAATGAGCAGTTCTTC. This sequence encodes CASSLKLAGGRSSYNEQFF.

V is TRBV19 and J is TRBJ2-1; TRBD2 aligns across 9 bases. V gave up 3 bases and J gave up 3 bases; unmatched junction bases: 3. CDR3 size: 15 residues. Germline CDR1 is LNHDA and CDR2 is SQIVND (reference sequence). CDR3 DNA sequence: TGTGCCAGTAGTATCGGACTAGCGATCTACAATGAGCAGTTCTTC. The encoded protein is CASSIGLAIYNEQFF.

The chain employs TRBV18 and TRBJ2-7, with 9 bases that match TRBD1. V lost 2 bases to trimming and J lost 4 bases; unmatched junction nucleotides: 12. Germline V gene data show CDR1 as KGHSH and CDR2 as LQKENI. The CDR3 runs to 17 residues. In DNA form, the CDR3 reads TGTGCCAGCTCACCAGTTCGCCCGGGGACAGGGATATACGAGCAGTACTTC. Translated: CASSPVRPGTGIYEQYF.

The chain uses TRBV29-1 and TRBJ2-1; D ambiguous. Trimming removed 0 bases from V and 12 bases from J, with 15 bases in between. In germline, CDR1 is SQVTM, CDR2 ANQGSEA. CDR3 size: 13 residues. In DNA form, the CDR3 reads TGCAGCGTTGAAGATCCCCCGCTAGAGGTGCAGTTCTTC. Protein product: CSVEDPPLEVQFF.